The 8 T cell receptor beta chains below were found in one sample sequenced in a study of beta chain features in type 1 diabetes. Expressed TCRB transcripts were sequenced after all isolated RNA was converted to cDNA. TCRdb's table, derived via immunoSEQ multiplex PCR, lists solely in-frame clones and lacks some. This table holds about 350,000 clones, around a fifth found once. The material sequenced was naive CD4+ T cells from blood. The receptors stem from a woman aged 18-29 years in good health.

The rearrangement joins TRBV20-1 to TRBJ2-3, with a weak D call TRBD1 (5 bases). The germline gives CDR1 DFQATT, CDR2 SNEGSKA (reference sequence). V lost 7 bases to trimming and J lost 3 bases, with 8 bases between them. There are 11 residues in the CDR3. The CDR3 nucleotides read TGCAGTGTGGGGCAGACAGATACGCAGTATTTT. Its translation is CSVGQTDTQYF.

A remark on this clone: Different DNA sequences within this sample yield the same CDR3. CDR3 region: CASSSPDRGETQYF. In DNA, the CDR3 is TGTGCCAGCAGCTCCCCCGACAGGGGAGAGACCCAGTACTTC. The rearrangement links TRBV7-2 to TRBJ2-5; 8 bases are a match to TRBD1. V shed 4 bases, J shed 4 bases, and the junction held 5 bases outside the gene matches. The germline CDR1 and CDR2 sequences are SGHTA and FQGNSA. This CDR3 is 14 amino acids long.

Worth noting for this clone: Other DNA sequences within the sample encode an identical CDR3. This rearrangement joins TRBV30 to TRBJ1-1, with a possible D match to TRBD1 (5 bases). V was clipped by 6 bases and J by 4 bases, with 12 bases between them. The CDR3 is made up of 12 amino acids. The germline V gene encodes CDR1 GTSNPN and CDR2 SVGIG (reference sequence). The CDR3 DNA reads as TGTGCCTGCCCAGGGCGGTCCACTGAAGCTTTCTTT. Its translation: CACPGRSTEAFF.

The V and J genes are TRBV30 and TRBJ1-1; a possible D gene is TRBD1 (6 bases). V lost 4 bases, J lost 3 bases, and 12 bases lay in between. The CDR3 has 13 residues. Looked up from germline, CDR1 is GTSNPN and CDR2 is SVGIG (reference sequence). CDR3 DNA sequence: TGTGCCTGGACAGGGGTTTCGGACACTGAAGCTTTCTTT. It specifies CAWTGVSDTEAFF. The whole variable domain, remainder taken from reference TRBV30 and TRBJ1-1, is SQTIHQWPATLVQPVGSPLSLECTVEGTSNPNLYWYRQAAGRGLQLLFYSVGIGQISSEVPQNLSASRPQDRQFILSSKKLLLSDSGFYLCAWTGVSDTEAFFGQGTRLTVV.

This clone was detected a few times. The chain joins TRBV4-1 to TRBJ2-5; weak D call: TRBD2 (6 bases). Trimming stripped 1 base from V and 5 bases from J, with 11 bases between. CDR3 length: 14 residues. Germline CDR1 MGHRA, CDR2 YSYEKL. The CDR3 bases are TGCGCCAGCAGCCAAGGACCTAGCGTCGAGACCCAGTACTTC. Translating it yields CASSQGPSVETQYF.

Comments on this clone: This CDR3 is also generated by other DNA sequences in the sample. The rearrangement joins TRBV7-2 to TRBJ2-5; D is possibly TRBD2 (6 bases). Between the trimmed V and J ends, which lost 1 base and 4 bases, there was a span of 7 bases. CDR3 size: 13 residues. Germline V gives CDR1 SGHTA, CDR2 FQGNSA. The CDR3 bases are TGTGCCAGCAGCTTAGTGGAGGGAGAGACCCAGTACTTC. Translated: CASSLVEGETQYF. The full variable domain, with the rest looked up from reference TRBV7-2 and TRBJ2-5, is GAGVSQSPSNKVTEKGKDVELRCDPISGHTALYWYRQSLGQGLEFLIYFQGNSAPDKSGLPSDRFSAERTGGSVSTLTIQRTQQEDSAVYLCASSLVEGETQYFGPGTRLLVL.

V usage is TRBV14 and J usage is TRBJ1-2; TRBD1 matches at 10 bases. V lost 2 bases and J lost 4; bases outside the gene matches: 4. Germline lookup yields CDR1 SGHDN and CDR2 FVKESK. The CDR3 totals 15 residues. DNA for the CDR3: TGTGCCAGCAGCCAAACCGGGACAGGGGCCTATGGCTACACCTTC. It codes for CASSQTGTGAYGYTF.

The chain has TRBV27 and TRBJ2-2; TRBD1 matches 10 bases. The CDR3 extends over 15 amino acids. Unmatched junction bases numbered 5, after V lost 5 bases and J lost 5 bases. Germline values: CDR1 MNHEY, CDR2 SMNVEV (reference sequence). The CDR3 coding sequence is TGTGCCAGCAGTACCCCGGGACAGGGGACCGGGGAGCTGTTTTTT. It yields the protein CASSTPGQGTGELFF.